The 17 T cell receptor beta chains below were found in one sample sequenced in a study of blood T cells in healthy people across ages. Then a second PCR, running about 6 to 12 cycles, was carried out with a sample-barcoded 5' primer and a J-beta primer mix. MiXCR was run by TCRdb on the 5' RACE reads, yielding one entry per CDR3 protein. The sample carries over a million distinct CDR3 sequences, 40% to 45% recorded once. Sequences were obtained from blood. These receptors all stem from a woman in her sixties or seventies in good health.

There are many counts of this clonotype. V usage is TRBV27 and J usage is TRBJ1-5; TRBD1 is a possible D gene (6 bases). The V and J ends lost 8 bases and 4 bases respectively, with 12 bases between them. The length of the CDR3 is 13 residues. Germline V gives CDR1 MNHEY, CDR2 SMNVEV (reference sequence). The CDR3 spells CASSPQGNQPQHF. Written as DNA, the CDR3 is TGTGCCAGCTCACCACAGGGAAATCAGCCCCAGCATTTT.

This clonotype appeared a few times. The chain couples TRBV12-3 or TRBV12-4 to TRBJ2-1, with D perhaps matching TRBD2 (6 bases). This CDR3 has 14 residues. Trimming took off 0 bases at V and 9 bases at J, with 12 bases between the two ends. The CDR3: CASSLAVGEVEQFF. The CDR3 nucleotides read TGTGCCAGCAGTTTAGCTGTAGGGGAGGTTGAGCAGTTCTTC.

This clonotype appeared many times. The chain's CDR3 is CSARLAGDYEQYF. CDR3 DNA sequence: TGCAGCGCTCGACTAGCGGGAGACTACGAGCAGTACTTC. The V call is TRBV29-1, the J call TRBJ2-7, with 12 bases matching TRBD2. V was pared by 7 bases and J by 3 bases, with 4 bases of the junction left unmatched. Germline V gene lookup returns CDR1 SQVTM and CDR2 ANQGSEA. The CDR3 is made up of 13 amino acids.

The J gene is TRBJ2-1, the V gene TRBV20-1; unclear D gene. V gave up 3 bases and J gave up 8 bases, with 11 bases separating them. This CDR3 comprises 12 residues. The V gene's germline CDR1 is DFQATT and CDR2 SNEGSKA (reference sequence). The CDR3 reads CSARRPGDEQFF. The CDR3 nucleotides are TGCAGTGCTAGGAGGCCGGGCGATGAGCAGTTCTTC.

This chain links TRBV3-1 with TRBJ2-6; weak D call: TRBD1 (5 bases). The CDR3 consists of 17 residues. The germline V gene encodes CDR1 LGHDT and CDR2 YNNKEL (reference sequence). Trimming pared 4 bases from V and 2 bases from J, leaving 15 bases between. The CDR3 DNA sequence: TGTGCCAGCAGCCCACGTTCGGCAGGGACTGGGGCCAACGTCCTGACTTTC. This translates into CASSPRSAGTGANVLTF.

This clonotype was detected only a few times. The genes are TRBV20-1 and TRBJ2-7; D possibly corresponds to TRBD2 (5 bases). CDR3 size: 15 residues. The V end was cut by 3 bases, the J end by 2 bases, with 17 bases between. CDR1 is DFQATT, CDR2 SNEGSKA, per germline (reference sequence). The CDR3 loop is CSASGAWRTTYEQYF. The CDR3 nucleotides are TGCAGTGCTAGCGGTGCGTGGAGGACCACCTACGAGCAGTACTTC.

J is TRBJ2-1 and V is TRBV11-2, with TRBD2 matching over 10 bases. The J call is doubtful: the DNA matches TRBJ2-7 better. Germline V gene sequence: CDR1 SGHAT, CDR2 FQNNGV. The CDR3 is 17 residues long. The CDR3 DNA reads TGTGCCAGCAGCTTAGATGGTCAGCGGGAGGGCTACAATGAGCAGTACTTC. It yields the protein CASSLDGQREGYNEQYF.

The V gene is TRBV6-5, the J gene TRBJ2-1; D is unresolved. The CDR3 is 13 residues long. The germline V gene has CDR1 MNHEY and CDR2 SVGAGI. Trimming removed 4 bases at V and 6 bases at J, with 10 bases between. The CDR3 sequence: CASSSLLGNEQFF. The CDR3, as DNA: TGTGCCAGCAGTTCCCTACTTGGCAATGAGCAGTTCTTC.

The CDR3 loop is CASSRTGLTGGSYEQYF. DNA for the CDR3: TGTGCCAGCAGCCGAACGGGTCTAACGGGAGGGTCCTACGAGCAGTACTTC. The V gene is TRBV2, the J gene TRBJ2-7, with TRBD2 identical over 8 bases. The V gene end was trimmed by 6 bases and the J gene end by 1 base; junction bases not matched to a gene: 14. CDR1 SNHLY and CDR2 FYNNEI come from the germline V gene. This CDR3 contains 17 residues. The complete variable domain, with remaining parts taken from reference TRBV2 and TRBJ2-7, reads EPEVTQTPSHQVTQMGQEVILRCVPISNHLYFYWYRQILGQKVEFLVSFYNNEISEKSEIFDDQFSVERPDGSNFTLKIRSTKLEDSAMYFCASSRTGLTGGSYEQYFGPGTRLTVT.

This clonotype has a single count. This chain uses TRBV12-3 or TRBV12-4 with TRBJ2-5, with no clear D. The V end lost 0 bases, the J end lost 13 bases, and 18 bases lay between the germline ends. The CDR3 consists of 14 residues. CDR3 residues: CASSLAPQSSFLYF. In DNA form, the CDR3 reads TGTGCCAGCAGTTTAGCGCCCCAGAGTTCTTTTTTGTACTTC.

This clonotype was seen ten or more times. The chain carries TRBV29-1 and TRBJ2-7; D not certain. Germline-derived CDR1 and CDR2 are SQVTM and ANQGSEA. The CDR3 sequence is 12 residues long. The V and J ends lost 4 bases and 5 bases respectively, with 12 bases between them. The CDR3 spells CSVGRDLNEQYF. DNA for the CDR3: TGCAGCGTTGGGCGAGATCTAAACGAGCAGTACTTC.

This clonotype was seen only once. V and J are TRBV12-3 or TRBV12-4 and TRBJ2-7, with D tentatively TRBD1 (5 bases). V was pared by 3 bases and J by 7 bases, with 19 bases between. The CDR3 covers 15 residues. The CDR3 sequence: CASSLGRKGHNEQYF. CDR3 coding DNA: TGTGCCAGCAGTTTGGGGCGGAAGGGTCACAATGAGCAGTACTTC.

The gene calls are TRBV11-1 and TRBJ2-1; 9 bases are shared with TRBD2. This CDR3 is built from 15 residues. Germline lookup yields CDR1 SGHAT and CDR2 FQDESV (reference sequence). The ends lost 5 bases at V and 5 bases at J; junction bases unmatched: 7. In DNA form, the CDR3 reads TGTGCCAGCAGCCAACTAGCGGGTTACGACAATGAGCAGTTCTTC. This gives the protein CASSQLAGYDNEQFF.

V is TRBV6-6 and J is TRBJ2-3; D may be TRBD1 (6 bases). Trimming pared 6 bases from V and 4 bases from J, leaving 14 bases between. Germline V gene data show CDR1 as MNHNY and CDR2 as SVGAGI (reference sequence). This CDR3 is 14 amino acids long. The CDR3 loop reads CASRETGRPDTQYF. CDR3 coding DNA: TGTGCCAGCAGGGAGACAGGTCGCCCAGATACGCAGTATTTT.

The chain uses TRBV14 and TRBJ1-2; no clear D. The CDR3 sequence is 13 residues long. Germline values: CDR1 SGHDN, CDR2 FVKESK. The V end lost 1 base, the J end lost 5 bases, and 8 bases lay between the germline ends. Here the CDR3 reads CASSQGVRYGYTF. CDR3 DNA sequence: TGTGCCAGCAGCCAAGGGGTTCGGTATGGCTACACCTTC.

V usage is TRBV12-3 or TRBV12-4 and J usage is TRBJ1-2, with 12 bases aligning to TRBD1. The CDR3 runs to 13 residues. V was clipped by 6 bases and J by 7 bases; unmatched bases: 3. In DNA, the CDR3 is TGTGCCAGCAGGGGACAGGGGGCAGGTGGCTACACCTTC. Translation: CASRGQGAGGYTF.

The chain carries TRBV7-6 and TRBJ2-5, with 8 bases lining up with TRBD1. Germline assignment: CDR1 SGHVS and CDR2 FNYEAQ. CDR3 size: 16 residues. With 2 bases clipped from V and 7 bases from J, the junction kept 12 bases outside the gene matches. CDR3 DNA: TGTGCCAGCAGCTTAAGGACAGGGATCATAGTGGGGACCCAGTACTTC. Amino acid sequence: CASSLRTGIIVGTQYF.